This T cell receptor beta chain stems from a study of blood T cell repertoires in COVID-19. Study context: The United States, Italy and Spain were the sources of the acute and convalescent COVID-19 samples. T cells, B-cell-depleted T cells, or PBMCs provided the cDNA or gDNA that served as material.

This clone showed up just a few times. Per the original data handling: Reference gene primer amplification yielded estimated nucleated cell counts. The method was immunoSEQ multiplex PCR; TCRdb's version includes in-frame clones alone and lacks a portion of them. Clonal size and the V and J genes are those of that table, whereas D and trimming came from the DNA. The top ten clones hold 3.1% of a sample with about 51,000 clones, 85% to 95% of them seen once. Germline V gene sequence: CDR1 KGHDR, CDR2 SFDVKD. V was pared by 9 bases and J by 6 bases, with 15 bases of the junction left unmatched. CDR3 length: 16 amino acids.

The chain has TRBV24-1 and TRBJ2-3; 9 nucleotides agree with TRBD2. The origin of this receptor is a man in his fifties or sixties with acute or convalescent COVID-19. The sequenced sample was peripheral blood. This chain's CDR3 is CATARGSGGPVDTQYF. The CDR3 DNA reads TGTGCCACCGCGCGGGGGAGCGGGGGGCCAGTGGATACGCAGTATTTT.